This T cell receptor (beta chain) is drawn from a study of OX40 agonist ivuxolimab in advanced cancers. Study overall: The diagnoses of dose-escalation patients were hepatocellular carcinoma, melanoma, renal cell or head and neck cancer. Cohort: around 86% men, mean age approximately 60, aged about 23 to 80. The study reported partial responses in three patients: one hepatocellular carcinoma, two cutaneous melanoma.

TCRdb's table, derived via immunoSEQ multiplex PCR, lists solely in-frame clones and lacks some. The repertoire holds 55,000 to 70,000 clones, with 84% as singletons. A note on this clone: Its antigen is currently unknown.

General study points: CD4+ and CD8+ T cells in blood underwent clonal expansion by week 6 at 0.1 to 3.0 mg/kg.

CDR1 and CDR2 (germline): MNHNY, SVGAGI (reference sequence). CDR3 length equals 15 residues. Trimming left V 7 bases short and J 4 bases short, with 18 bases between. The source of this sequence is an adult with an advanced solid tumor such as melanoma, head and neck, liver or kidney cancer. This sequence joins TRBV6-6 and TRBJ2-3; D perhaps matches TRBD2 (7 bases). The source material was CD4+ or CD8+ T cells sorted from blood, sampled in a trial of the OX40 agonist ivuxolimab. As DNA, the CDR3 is TGTGCCAGCAACCCTGCCGGGGGGCGGGCAGATACGCAGTATTTT. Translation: CASNPAGGRADTQYF.